Listed below are T cell receptor beta chains from one sample, sequenced in a study of blood T cell repertoires in COVID-19. The assay was immunoSEQ multiplex PCR, and TCRdb's table has in-frame clones only and misses some. The sample yields approximately 150,000 clones, under 95% seen once. Sequenced: peripheral blood. The receptors stem from a man in his 60s with active or convalescent COVID-19. CDR3s include the opening cysteine and the closing phenylalanine or tryptophan. D genes are given only for firm matches. Clone size is given for some rows only: seen once, a few or many times, or a class if the clone is expanded.

J	length	size	V	D	DNA	CDR3
TRBJ2-7	14	NA	TRBV7-7	NA	TGTGCCAGCAGCCCCAACAGGGATAGCTACGAGCAGTACTTC	CASSPNRDSYEQYF
TRBJ1-4	18	once	TRBV27	NA	TGTGCCAGCAGTTTATACGGCTTCGGGAAAGCAACTAATGAAAAACTGTTTTTT	CASSLYGFGKATNEKLFF
TRBJ1-5	14	NA	TRBV11-2	NA	TGTGCCAGCAGCTTAGACAGGGTCAATCAGCCCCAGCATTTT	CASSLDRVNQPQHF
TRBJ2-5	15	NA	TRBV27	TRBD1	TGTGCCAGCAGCAACCCGGGACAGGGTAAAGAGACCCAGTACTTC	CASSNPGQGKETQYF
TRBJ1-3	15	NA	TRBV14	TRBD1	TGTGCCAGCAGCTACAGGACAGGGGCTGGAAACACCATATATTTT	CASSYRTGAGNTIYF
TRBJ1-2	13	NA	TRBV28	NA	TGTGCCAGCAGTTCACAGGGAACCTATGGCTACACCTTC	CASSSQGTYGYTF
TRBJ2-7	11	NA	TRBV6-5	NA	TGTGCCAGCAGGACAGGATACGAGCAGTACTTC	CASRTGYEQYF
TRBJ1-1	14	NA	TRBV2	NA	TGTGCCAGCAGTGCGGGGGGACACTACACTGAAGCTTTCTTT	CASSAGGHYTEAFF
TRBJ2-3	14	once	TRBV5-1	NA	TGCGCCAGCAGCCTTGGACAGTTCACAGATACGCAGTATTTT	CASSLGQFTDTQYF
TRBJ1-6	14	NA	TRBV18	NA	TGTGCCAGCTCACCTATGACACAAATTCCCCCCCTCCACTTT	CASSPMTQIPPLHF
TRBJ2-1	16	NA	TRBV28	TRBD2	TGTGCCAGCAGTTCCCCACTAGCGGCCTCCTACAATGAGCAGTTCTTC	CASSSPLAASYNEQFF
TRBJ2-3	12	NA	TRBV5-1	NA	TGCGCCAGCAGCGAGAACACAGATACGCAGTATTTT	CASSENTDTQYF
TRBJ1-1	12	NA	TRBV7-9	NA	TGTGCCAGCAGCACGCACATCACTGAAGCTTTCTTT	CASSTHITEAFF
TRBJ1-2	14	NA	TRBV6-5	NA	TGTGCCAGCAGTTCGGTATGGGGAGCGTATGGCTACACCTTC	CASSSVWGAYGYTF
TRBJ1-5	15	NA	TRBV24-1	NA	TGTGCCACCAGTGTCGAACCGGGTCTCCCTCAGCCCCAGCATTTT	CATSVEPGLPQPQHF
TRBJ1-2	12	NA	TRBV25-1	TRBD1	TGTGCCAGCGCGGACAGGCACTATGGCTACACCTTC	CASADRHYGYTF
TRBJ2-3	13	NA	TRBV24-1	NA	TGTGCCACCAGTGATGGAGGGACAGATACGCAGTATTTT	CATSDGGTDTQYF
TRBJ1-6	12	few	TRBV6-5	NA	TGTGCCAGCAGTCGCTCTAGATCACCCCTCCACTTT	CASSRSRSPLHF
TRBJ2-5	16	NA	TRBV5-1	TRBD2	TGCGCCAGCAGCGGACGGGGGGGCCCGTACCAAGAGACCCAGTACTTC	CASSGRGGPYQETQYF
TRBJ1-2	14	NA	TRBV6-5	TRBD1	TGTGCCAGCAGCGGACCTCGGACAGGGGTGGGCTACACCTTC	CASSGPRTGVGYTF
TRBJ2-2	16	once	TRBV6-5	NA	TGTGCCAGCAGTTACGTGGGAGCGGTGAACACCGGGGAGCTGTTTTTT	CASSYVGAVNTGELFF
TRBJ1-2	14	few	TRBV20-1	TRBD1	TGCAGTGCTAGTCTCGAACAGGGGTCCTATGGCTACACCTTC	CSASLEQGSYGYTF
TRBJ1-4	14	NA	TRBV5-5	NA	TGTGCCAGCAGCTCACCAGGGGTCCCTGAAAAACTGTTTTTT	CASSSPGVPEKLFF
TRBJ2-5	15	once	TRBV14	NA	TGTGCCAGCAGCCAAGATCAGGGGCGACAAGAGACCCAGTACTTC	CASSQDQGRQETQYF
TRBJ1-6	14	NA	TRBV27	NA	TGTGCCAGCAGTTTACAGGGTGCCCATTCACCCCTCCACTTT	CASSLQGAHSPLHF
TRBJ2-7	13	NA	TRBV10-2	NA	TGCGCCAGCAGTGAGACCCCGGCGGGGGAGCAGTACTTC	CASSETPAGEQYF
TRBJ1-2	15	NA	TRBV18	TRBD1	TGTGCCAGCTCGTCCGGGACAGGGGGGAACTATGGCTACACCTTC	CASSSGTGGNYGYTF
TRBJ2-5	12	NA	TRBV5-1	NA	TGCGCCAGCAGCTTGACTGGTCAGACCCAGTACTTC	CASSLTGQTQYF
TRBJ1-2	15	NA	TRBV9	TRBD1	TGTGCCAGCAGCGCCGAGACAGGGGTGTCCTATGGCTACACCTTC	CASSAETGVSYGYTF